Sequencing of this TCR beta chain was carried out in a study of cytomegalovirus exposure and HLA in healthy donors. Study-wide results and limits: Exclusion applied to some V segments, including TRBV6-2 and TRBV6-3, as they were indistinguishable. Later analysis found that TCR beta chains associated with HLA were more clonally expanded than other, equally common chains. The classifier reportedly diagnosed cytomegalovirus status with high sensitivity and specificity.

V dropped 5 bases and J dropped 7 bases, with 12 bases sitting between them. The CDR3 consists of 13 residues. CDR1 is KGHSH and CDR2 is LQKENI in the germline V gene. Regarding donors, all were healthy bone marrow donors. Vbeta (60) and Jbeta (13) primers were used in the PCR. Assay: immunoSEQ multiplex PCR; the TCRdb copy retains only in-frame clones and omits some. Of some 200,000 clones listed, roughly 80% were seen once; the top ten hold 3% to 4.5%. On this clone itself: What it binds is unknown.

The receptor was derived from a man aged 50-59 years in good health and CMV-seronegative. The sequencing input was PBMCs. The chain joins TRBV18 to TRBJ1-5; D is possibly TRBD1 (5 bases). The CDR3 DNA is TGTGCCAGCTCATCCGGACGGACACAGCCCCAGCATTTT. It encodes CASSSGRTQPQHF.